This T cell receptor (beta chain) was observed in a study of T cells in Graves' hyperthyroidism and ophthalmopathy. The investigators amplified TCR beta CDR3 regions from RNA transcripts. With the HTBI primer set, the TCR CDR3 went through a first round of RT-PCR. TCRdb used MiXCR to reprocess the multiplex PCR reads, holding one entry per CDR3 protein. This sample has around 500,000 distinct CDR3 sequences; 20% to 25% occur once, and the top ten carry 45% to 55%. This clonotype came up a few times. Germline V lookup: CDR1 LNHDA, CDR2 SQIVND (reference sequence). Trimming pared 6 bases from V and 11 bases from J, leaving 17 bases between. This CDR3 has 13 residues.

The sequence derives from a woman between 70 and 85 years old with Graves' ophthalmopathy. The sample comprised blood. The genes are TRBV19 and TRBJ1-5; D is possibly TRBD1 (5 bases). DNA for the CDR3: TGTGCCAGTAGCCAGGGCAGCACATCGGCCCAGCATTTT. Its protein product is CASSQGSTSAQHF.